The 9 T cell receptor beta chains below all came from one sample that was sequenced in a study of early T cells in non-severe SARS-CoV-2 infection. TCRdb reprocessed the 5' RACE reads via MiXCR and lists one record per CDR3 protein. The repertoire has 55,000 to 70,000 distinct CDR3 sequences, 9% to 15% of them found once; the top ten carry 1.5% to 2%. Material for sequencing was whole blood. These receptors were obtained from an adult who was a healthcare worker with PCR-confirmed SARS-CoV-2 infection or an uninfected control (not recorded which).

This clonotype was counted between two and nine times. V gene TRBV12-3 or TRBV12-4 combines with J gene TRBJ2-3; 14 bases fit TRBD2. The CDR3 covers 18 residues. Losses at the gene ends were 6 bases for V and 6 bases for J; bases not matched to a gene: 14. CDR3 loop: CASRPPRGLAGARDTQYF. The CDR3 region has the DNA TGTGCCAGCAGGCCTCCCCGGGGACTAGCGGGGGCGAGGGATACGCAGTATTTT.

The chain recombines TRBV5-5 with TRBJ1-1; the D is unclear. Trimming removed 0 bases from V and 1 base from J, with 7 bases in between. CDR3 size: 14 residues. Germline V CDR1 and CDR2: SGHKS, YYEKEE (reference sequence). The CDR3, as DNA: TGTGCCAGCAGCTTGGTTCAGGCGAACACTGAAGCTTTCTTT. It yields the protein CASSLVQANTEAFF.

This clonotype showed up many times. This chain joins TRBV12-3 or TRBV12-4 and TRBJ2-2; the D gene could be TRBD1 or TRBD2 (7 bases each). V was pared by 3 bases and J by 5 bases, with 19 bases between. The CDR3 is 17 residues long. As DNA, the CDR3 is TGTGCCAGCAGTTTGGAGGTGTACAGGGGAGGGACCGGGGAGCTGTTTTTT. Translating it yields CASSLEVYRGGTGELFF.

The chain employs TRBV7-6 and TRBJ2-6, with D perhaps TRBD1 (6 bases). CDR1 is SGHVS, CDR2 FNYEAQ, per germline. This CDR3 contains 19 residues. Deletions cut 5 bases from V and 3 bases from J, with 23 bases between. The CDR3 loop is CASSRPMYREYNGANVLTF. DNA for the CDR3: TGTGCCAGCAGCCGTCCCATGTACAGGGAGTATAATGGGGCCAACGTCCTGACTTTC.

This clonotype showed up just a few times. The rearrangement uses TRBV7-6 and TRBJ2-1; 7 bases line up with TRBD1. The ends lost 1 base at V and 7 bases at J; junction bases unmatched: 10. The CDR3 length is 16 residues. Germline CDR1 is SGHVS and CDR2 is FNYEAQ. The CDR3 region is CASSLVGDRATNEQFF. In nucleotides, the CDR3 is TGTGCCAGCAGCTTAGTAGGAGACAGGGCTACGAATGAGCAGTTCTTC.

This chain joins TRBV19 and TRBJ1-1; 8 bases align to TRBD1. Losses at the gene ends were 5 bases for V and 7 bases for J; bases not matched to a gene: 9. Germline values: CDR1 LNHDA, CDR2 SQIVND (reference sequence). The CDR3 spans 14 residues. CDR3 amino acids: CASSPLQGASEAFF. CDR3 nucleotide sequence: TGTGCCAGTAGTCCTCTCCAGGGGGCAAGTGAAGCTTTCTTT.

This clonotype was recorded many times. CDR3 in amino acids: CSAITIRGTEAFF. Here the CDR3 DNA reads TGCAGTGCCATAACGATACGGGGCACTGAAGCTTTCTTT. The chain links TRBV20-1 to TRBJ1-1; no clear D gene. From germline, CDR1 is DFQATT and CDR2 SNEGSKA (reference sequence). V lost 6 bases, J lost 4 bases, and 15 bases lay in between. There are 13 residues in the CDR3.

The CDR3 sequence is CASSHPRRKNDEKLFF. For the CDR3, the DNA is TGCGCCAGCAGCCACCCCCGCCGGAAAAACGATGAAAAACTGTTTTTT. The chain is built from TRBV4-1 and TRBJ1-4, with D unclear. The CDR3 spans 16 residues. Trimming shortened V by 3 bases and J by 6 bases, and 17 bases separated the two germline ends. Per germline, CDR1 MGHRA and CDR2 YSYEKL.

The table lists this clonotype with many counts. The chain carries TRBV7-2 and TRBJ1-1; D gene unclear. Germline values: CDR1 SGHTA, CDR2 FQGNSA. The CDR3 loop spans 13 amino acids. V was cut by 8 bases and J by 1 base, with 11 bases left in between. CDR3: CASRRGANTEAFF. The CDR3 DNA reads TGTGCCAGCCGGAGAGGCGCGAACACTGAAGCTTTCTTT.